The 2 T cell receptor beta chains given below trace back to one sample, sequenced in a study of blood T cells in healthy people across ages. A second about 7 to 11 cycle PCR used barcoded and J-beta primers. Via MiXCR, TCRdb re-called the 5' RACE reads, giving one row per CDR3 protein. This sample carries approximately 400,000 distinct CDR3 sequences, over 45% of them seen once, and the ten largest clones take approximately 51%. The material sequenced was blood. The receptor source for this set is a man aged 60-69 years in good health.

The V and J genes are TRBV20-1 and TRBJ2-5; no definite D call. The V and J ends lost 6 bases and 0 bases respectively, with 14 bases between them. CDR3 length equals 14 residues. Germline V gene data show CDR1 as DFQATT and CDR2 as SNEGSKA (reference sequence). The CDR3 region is CSALPVTDQETQYF. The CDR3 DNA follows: TGCAGTGCGCTGCCTGTAACAGACCAAGAGACCCAGTACTTC.

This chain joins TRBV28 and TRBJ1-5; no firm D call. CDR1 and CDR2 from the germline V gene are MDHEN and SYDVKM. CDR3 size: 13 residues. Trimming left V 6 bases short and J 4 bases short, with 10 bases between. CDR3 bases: TGTGCCAGCAGAAAACAGTTGAATCAGCCCCAGCATTTT. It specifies CASRKQLNQPQHF.